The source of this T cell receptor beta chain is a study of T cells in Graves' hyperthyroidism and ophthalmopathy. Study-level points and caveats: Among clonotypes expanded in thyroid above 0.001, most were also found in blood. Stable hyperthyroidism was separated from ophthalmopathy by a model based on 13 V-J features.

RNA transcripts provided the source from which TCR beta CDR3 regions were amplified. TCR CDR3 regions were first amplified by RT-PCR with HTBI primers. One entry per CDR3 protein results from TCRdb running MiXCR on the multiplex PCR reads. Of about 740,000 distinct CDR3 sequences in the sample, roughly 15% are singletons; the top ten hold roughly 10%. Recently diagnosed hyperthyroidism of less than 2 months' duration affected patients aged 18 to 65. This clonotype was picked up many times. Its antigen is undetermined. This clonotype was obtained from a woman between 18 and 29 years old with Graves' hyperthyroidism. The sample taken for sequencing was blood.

DNA of the CDR3: TGTGCCACCAGTGACACTACAGGGGCTACGTTTGATACGCAGTATTTT. This gives the protein CATSDTTGATFDTQYF. This sequence joins TRBV24-1 and TRBJ2-3, with 7 bases lining up with TRBD1. The germline V gene encodes CDR1 KGHDR and CDR2 SFDVKD. This CDR3 has 16 residues. V shed 4 bases, J shed 6 bases, and the junction held 12 bases outside the gene matches.